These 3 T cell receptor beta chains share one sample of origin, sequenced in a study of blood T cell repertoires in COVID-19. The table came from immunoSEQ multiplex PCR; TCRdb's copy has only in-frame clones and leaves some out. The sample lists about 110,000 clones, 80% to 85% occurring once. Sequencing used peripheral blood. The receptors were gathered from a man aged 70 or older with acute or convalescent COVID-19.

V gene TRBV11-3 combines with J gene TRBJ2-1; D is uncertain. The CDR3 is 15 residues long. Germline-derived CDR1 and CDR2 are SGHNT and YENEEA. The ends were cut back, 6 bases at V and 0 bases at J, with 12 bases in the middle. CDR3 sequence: CASSPGILSYNEQFF. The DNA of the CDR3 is TGTGCCAGCAGTCCAGGCATCCTCTCCTACAATGAGCAGTTCTTC.

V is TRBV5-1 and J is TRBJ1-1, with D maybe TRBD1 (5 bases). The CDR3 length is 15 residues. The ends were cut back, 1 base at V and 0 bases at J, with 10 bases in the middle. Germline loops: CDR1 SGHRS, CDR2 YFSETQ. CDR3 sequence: CASSLRSGVNTEAFF. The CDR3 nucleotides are TGCGCCAGCAGCTTGAGGTCGGGGGTGAACACTGAAGCTTTCTTT.

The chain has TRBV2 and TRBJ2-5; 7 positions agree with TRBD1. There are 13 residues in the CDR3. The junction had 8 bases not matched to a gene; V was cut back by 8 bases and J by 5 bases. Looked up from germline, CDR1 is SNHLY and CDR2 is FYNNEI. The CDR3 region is CASLGTAYETQYF. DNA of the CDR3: TGTGCCAGCCTTGGGACAGCTTATGAGACCCAGTACTTC.